This paragraph covers one TCR beta chain sequence. Antigen specificity is unknown. The data were taken from a study of cytomegalovirus exposure and HLA in healthy donors. Study findings and constraints: A later analysis, which compared TCR beta chains of equal frequency, found the HLA-associated ones more clonally expanded. CMV antigen specificity was confirmed in vitro for a few CMV-associated chains.

The PCR had 60 Vbeta and 13 Jbeta primers. Using immunoSEQ multiplex PCR, the repertoire was profiled, and TCRdb retains in-frame clones only, with some absent. The sample consists of about 100,000 clones, approximately 73% of them appearing once. The CDR3 consists of 16 residues. The trim removed 3 bases at V and 0 bases at J, leaving 4 bases unmatched. In germline, CDR1 is SGHTS, CDR2 YDEGEE. The V gene is TRBV5-8, the J gene TRBJ2-1; TRBD1 matches at 9 bases. The receptor was derived from a man under 40 in good health and CMV-seronegative. Sequencing was carried out using PBMCs. This CDR3 is CASSWDRASSYNEQFF. In DNA form, the CDR3 reads TGTGCCAGCAGCTGGGACAGGGCCAGCTCCTACAATGAGCAGTTCTTC.